This entry lists 18 T cell receptor beta chains sequenced from one sample in a study of T cells in tuberculosis. Measured with immunoSEQ multiplex PCR; TCRdb has only the in-frame clones, and not every one. The data hold around 43,000 clones, with approximately 95% observed a single time. The sample consisted of PBMCs. These receptors came from a donor between 10 and 35 years old with latent tuberculosis or without tuberculosis infection.

The chain links TRBV15 to TRBJ1-3; possible D gene TRBD1, 5 bases. Trimming removed 1 base from V and 4 bases from J, with 14 bases in between. Germline V gene sequence: CDR1 LNHNV, CDR2 YYDKDF (reference sequence). CDR3 size: 16 residues. CDR3 nucleotides: TGTGCCACCAGCAGAGTCGGGGCGGGATCGGGAAACACCATATATTTT. It specifies CATSRVGAGSGNTIYF.

The sample holds one count of this clone. The V and J genes are TRBV5-1 and TRBJ1-2; maybe TRBD1 (6 bases). From germline, CDR1 is SGHRS and CDR2 YFSETQ. V was shortened by 5 bases and J by 5 bases, with 10 bases between the two germline ends. The CDR3 loop spans 12 amino acids. CDR3 region: CASRTGPYGYTF. The CDR3 DNA reads TGCGCCAGCAGGACAGGCCCTTATGGCTACACCTTC.

The gene calls are TRBV5-6 and TRBJ2-1, with 8 bases matching TRBD2. V lost 1 base, J lost 3 bases, and 3 bases stayed unmatched. CDR1 SGHDT and CDR2 YYEEEE come from the germline V gene. The CDR3 is 15 amino acids. The CDR3 here is CASSLWRGVYNEQFF. Here the CDR3 DNA reads TGTGCCAGCAGCTTGTGGCGGGGGGTCTACAATGAGCAGTTCTTC.

The chain recombines TRBV5-1 with TRBJ1-1; TRBD1 aligns across 7 bases. CDR1 is SGHRS and CDR2 is YFSETQ in the germline V gene. The CDR3 is 14 residues long. V lost 0 bases, J lost 5 bases, and 4 bases stayed unmatched. CDR3 DNA: TGCGCCAGCAGCTTGGGACAGGGAAGTACTGAAGCTTTCTTT. The encoded protein is CASSLGQGSTEAFF. Filled out from reference TRBV5-1 and TRBJ1-1, the complete variable domain reads KAGVTQTPRYLIKTRGQQVTLSCSPISGHRSVSWYQQTPGQGLQFLFEYFSETQRNKGNFPGRFSGRQFSNSRSEMNVSTLELGDSALYLCASSLGQGSTEAFFGQGTRLTVV.

A remark on this clone: One junction end disagrees with the germline gene, perhaps due to a read error. This chain links TRBV6-5 with TRBJ1-4, with TRBD1 matching 7 bases. The CDR3 loop spans 16 amino acids. CDR1 and CDR2 from the germline V gene are MNHEY and SVGAGI. Here the CDR3 reads CASSNSPTGVWEKLFF. CDR3 DNA sequence: TGTGCCAGCAGTAACTCCCCTACAGGGGTTTGGGAAAAACTGTTTTTT.

The chain couples TRBV5-1 to TRBJ1-2; TRBD1 agrees at 11 bases. CDR1 SGHRS and CDR2 YFSETQ come from the germline V gene. V dropped 3 bases and J dropped 7; count of bases not matched to a gene: 8. CDR3 size: 15 residues. CDR3 residues: CASSSYGQGASGYTF. The CDR3 DNA reads TGCGCCAGCAGCTCGTACGGACAGGGGGCTTCTGGCTACACCTTC.

The CDR3 bases are TGTGCCAGTAGCGGGGGAAGCACAGATACGCAGTATTTT. This encodes CASSGGSTDTQYF. V and J are TRBV6-1 and TRBJ2-3, with 9 positions matching TRBD2. This CDR3 region has 13 residues. Germline V gives CDR1 MNHNS, CDR2 SASEGT. The trim removed 9 bases at V and 0 bases at J, leaving 1 base unmatched.

The J gene is TRBJ2-1, the V gene TRBV30, with 7 bases fitting TRBD1. Germline trimming cut 3 bases from V and 1 base from J; bases unmatched to any gene: 3. This CDR3 has 14 residues. Germline CDR1 is GTSNPN and CDR2 is SVGIG (reference sequence). The CDR3 sequence: CAWRQGWSYNEQFF. In nucleotides, the CDR3 is TGTGCCTGGAGACAGGGGTGGTCCTACAATGAGCAGTTCTTC.

This chain connects TRBV27 to TRBJ1-2; the D is unclear. In germline, CDR1 is MNHEY, CDR2 SMNVEV (reference sequence). The ends were cut back, 6 bases at V and 4 bases at J, with 18 bases in the middle. The CDR3 spans 15 residues. The CDR3 sequence is CASSYSLQLPYGYTF. DNA for the CDR3: TGTGCCAGCAGCTACTCTTTACAGCTGCCCTATGGCTACACCTTC.

The chain employs TRBV28 and TRBJ1-2, with 12 bases fitting TRBD1. The junction had 7 bases not matched to a gene; V was cut back by 3 bases and J by 8 bases. The CDR3 covers 15 residues. Germline CDR1 is MDHEN and CDR2 is SYDVKM. CDR3 sequence (DNA): TGTGCCAGCAGTTTCGAGGGACAGGGGGCAGGAGGCTACACCTTC. Its translation: CASSFEGQGAGGYTF.

CDR3 loop: CAWSLGGYTF. The CDR3 DNA follows: TGTGCCTGGAGTCTAGGGGGTTACACCTTC. J is TRBJ1-2 and V is TRBV30; TRBD1 might be the D (6 bases). The V end was cut by 2 bases, the J end by 11 bases, with 9 bases between. Germline V gives CDR1 GTSNPN, CDR2 SVGIG (reference sequence). The CDR3 contains 10 residues.

V is TRBV7-8 and J is TRBJ2-3; possible D gene TRBD2, 6 bases. Germline V gene data show CDR1 as SGHVS and CDR2 as FQNEAQ. The CDR3 spans 14 residues. Between the trimmed V and J ends, which lost 2 bases and 5 bases, there was a span of 11 bases. CDR3 nucleotides: TGTGCCAGCAGCTTAATGCTAGCGAAAGATACGCAGTATTTT. Translation: CASSLMLAKDTQYF.

The gene calls are TRBV5-4 and TRBJ2-5; D call uncertain. In germline, CDR1 is SGHNT, CDR2 YYREEE (reference sequence). The CDR3 sequence is 15 residues long. V dropped 0 bases and J dropped 2 bases, with 11 bases sitting between them. This CDR3 reads CASSLESAGQETQYF. The CDR3 bases are TGTGCCAGCAGCTTGGAATCGGCAGGACAAGAGACCCAGTACTTC.

The rearrangement uses TRBV6-6 and TRBJ1-4; 7 nucleotides agree with TRBD1. Germline V gives CDR1 MNHNY, CDR2 SVGAGI (reference sequence). The CDR3 is 15 residues long. Trimming removed 6 bases from V and 10 bases from J; junction bases left unmatched: 14. For the CDR3, the DNA is TGTGCCAGCAGGGAGACAGGGTTATATAGCGCAAAACTGTTTTTT. Translated: CASRETGLYSAKLFF.

The DNA of the CDR3 is TGTGCCAGCAGGGGGGGGTTCACTGAAGCTTTCTTT. This gives the protein CASRGGFTEAFF. The chain has TRBV6-5 and TRBJ1-1, with TRBD1 as a possible D gene (5 bases). The CDR3 extends over 12 amino acids. The ends were cut back, 6 bases at V and 4 bases at J, with 9 bases in the middle. In germline, CDR1 is MNHEY, CDR2 SVGAGI.

This rearrangement joins TRBV18 to TRBJ2-1, with 8 positions matching TRBD1. The CDR3 has 17 amino acids. Per the germline V gene, CDR1 is KGHSH and CDR2 is LQKENI. V shed 5 bases and J 4 bases; nucleotides not matched to a gene: 13. The DNA of the CDR3 is TGTGCCAGCTCATTTGGACGTACGGGACAGGAGTACAATGAGCAGTTCTTC. This gives the protein CASSFGRTGQEYNEQFF.

The count of this clone is one. The chain couples TRBV5-5 to TRBJ1-1, with a weak D call TRBD1 (5 bases). This CDR3 has 16 residues. V was clipped by 0 bases and J by 0 bases, with 12 bases between them. Germline values: CDR1 SGHKS, CDR2 YYEKEE (reference sequence). The CDR3 spells CASSLVAGLVNTEAFF. DNA for the CDR3: TGTGCCAGCAGCTTGGTGGCAGGGTTGGTGAACACTGAAGCTTTCTTT.

This clone has just one count. The chain links TRBV28 to TRBJ1-2; D is perhaps TRBD1 (6 bases). The V gene's germline CDR1 is MDHEN and CDR2 SYDVKM. CDR3 length equals 15 residues. V shed 5 bases and J shed 5 bases, with 18 bases lying between them. This CDR3 is CASSNPLGGTYGYTF. The CDR3 DNA reads as TGTGCCAGCAGTAACCCTCTAGGGGGAACATATGGCTACACCTTC.